Included here is one T cell receptor beta chain sequence, with context. These data are taken from a study of T cells in Graves' hyperthyroidism and ophthalmopathy. The germline V gene has CDR1 SQVTM and CDR2 ANQGSEA. The ends were cut back, 7 bases at V and 8 bases at J, with 24 bases in the middle. The CDR3 is made up of 15 amino acids. The source material, RNA transcripts, was used to amplify TCR beta CDR3 regions. Using the HTBI primer set, a first-round RT-PCR was run on the TCR CDR3. TCRdb re-called the multiplex PCR reads with MiXCR, one entry per CDR3 protein. This sample carries about 510,000 distinct CDR3 sequences, 14% of them seen once, and the ten largest clones take approximately 15%.

The chain carries TRBV29-1 and TRBJ2-1, with D possibly TRBD1 on 6 matching bases. Material: blood. This clonotype was sampled from a woman aged 40-49 years with Graves' hyperthyroidism. The chain's CDR3 is CSAHSPQGFGDEQFF. CDR3 nucleotides: TGCAGCGCCCACTCCCCGCAGGGGTTTGGCGATGAGCAGTTCTTC.